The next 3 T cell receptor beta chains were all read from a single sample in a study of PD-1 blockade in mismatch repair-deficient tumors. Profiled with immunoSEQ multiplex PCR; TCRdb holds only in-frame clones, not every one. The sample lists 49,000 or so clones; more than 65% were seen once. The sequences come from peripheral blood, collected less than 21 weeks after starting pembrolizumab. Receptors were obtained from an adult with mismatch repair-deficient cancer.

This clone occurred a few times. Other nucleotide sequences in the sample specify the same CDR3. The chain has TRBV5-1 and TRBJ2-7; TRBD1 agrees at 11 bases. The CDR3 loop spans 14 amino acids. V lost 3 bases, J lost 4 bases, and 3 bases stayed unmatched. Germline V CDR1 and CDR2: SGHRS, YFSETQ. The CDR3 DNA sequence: TGCGCCAGCAGCTACGGACAGGGGGCTTACGAGCAGTACTTC. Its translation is CASSYGQGAYEQYF.

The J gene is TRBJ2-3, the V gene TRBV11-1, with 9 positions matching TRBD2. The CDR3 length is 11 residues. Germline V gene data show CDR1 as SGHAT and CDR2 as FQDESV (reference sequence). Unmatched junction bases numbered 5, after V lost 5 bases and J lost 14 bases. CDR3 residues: CASSATGLAYF. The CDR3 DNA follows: TGTGCCAGCAGCGCAACGGGACTAGCGTATTTT. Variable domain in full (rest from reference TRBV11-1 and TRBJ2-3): EAEVAQSPRYKITEKSQAVAFWCDPISGHATLYWYRQILGQGPELLVQFQDESVVDDSQLPKDRFSAERLKGVDSTLKIQPAELGDSAMYLCASSATGLAYFGPGTRLTVL.

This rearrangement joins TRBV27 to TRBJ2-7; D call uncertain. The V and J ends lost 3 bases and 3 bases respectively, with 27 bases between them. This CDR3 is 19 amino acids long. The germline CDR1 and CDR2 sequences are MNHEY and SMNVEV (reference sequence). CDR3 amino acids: CASSFLPFRAFKKGYEQYF. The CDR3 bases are TGTGCCAGCAGTTTCCTTCCTTTCCGGGCGTTCAAAAAGGGCTACGAGCAGTACTTC.